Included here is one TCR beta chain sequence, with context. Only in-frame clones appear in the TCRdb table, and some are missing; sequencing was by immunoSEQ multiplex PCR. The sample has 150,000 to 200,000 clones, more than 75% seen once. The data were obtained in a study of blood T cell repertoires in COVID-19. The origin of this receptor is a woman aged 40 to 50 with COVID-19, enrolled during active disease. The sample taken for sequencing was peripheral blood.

The CDR3 DNA reads as TGTGCCAGCTCATCCCCCCTCTACGAGCAGTACTTC. Its translation: CASSSPLYEQYF. The chain carries TRBV18 and TRBJ2-7, with unresolved D. Germline loops: CDR1 KGHSH, CDR2 LQKENI. This CDR3 spans 12 amino acids. V was trimmed by 5 bases and J by 3 bases, leaving 8 bases between them. Full variable domain (rest looked up from reference TRBV18 and TRBJ2-7): NAGVMQNPRHLVRRRGQEARLRCSPMKGHSHVYWYRQLPEEGLKFMVYLQKENIIDESGMPKERFSAEFPKEGPSILRIQQVVRGDSAAYFCASSSPLYEQYFGPGTRLTVT.